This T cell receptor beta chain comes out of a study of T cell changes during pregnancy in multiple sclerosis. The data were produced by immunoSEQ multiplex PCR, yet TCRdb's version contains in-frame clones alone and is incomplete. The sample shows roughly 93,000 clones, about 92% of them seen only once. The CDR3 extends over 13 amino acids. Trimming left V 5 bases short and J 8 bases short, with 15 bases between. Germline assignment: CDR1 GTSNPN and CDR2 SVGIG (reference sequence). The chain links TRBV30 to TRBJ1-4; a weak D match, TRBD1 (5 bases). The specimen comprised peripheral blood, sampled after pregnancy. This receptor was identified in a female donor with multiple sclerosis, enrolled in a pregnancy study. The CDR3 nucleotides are TGTGCCTGGGGCGGAGGGGTTGGAGAAAAACTGTTTTTT. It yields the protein CAWGGGVGEKLFF. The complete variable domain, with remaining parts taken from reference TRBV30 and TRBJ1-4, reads SQTIHQWPATLVQPVGSPLSLECTVEGTSNPNLYWYRQAAGRGLQLLFYSVGIGQISSEVPQNLSASRPQDRQFILSSKKLLLSDSGFYLCAWGGGVGEKLFFGSGTQLSVL.